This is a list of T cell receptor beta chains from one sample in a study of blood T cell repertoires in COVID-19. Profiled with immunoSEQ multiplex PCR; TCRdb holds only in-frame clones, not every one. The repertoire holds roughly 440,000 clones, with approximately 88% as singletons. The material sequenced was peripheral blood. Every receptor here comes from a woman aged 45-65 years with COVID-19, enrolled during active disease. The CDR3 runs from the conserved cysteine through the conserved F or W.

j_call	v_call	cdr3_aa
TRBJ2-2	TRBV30	CAWKGTRTPGELFF
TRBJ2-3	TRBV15	CATSRNSGGDTQYF
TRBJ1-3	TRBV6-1	CASSGTGSTYSGNTIYF
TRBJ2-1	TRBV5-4	CASSFSPGENEQFF
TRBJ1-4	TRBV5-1	CASSLGQGQEKLFF
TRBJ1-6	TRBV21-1	CASSKTQTGVDSPLHF
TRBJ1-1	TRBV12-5	CASGLSSPRGEAFF
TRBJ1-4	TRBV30	CAWSLLAGGEKLFF
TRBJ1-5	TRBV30	CAWSGQGAGRNQPQHF
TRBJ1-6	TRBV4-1	CASSQDGVASSANSPLHF
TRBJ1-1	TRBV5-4	CASSPGQLTDEAFF
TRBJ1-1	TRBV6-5	CASRDGQKNTEAFF
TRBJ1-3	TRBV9	CASSVDGWNRGSGNTIYF
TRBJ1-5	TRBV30	CAWSYGGAGNQPQHF
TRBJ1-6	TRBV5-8	CASSWRENSPLHF
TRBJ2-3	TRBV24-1	CATSDLSLRDRGADTQYF
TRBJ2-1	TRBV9	CASSAGQTSGGSNEQFF
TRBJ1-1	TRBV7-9	CASSRPGTGSNTEAFF
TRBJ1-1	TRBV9	CASSVGDRGTEAFF